Following are 18 T cell receptor beta chains from one sample sequenced in a study of blood T cells in healthy people across ages. Using a J-beta primer mix together with a sample-barcoded 5' primer, a second PCR was run for roughly 7 to 11 cycles. TCRdb re-derived calls from the 5' RACE reads in MiXCR, one entry per CDR3 protein. This table has 450,000 to 700,000 distinct CDR3 sequences, roughly a quarter appearing once. Sequenced input: blood. Receptors originate from a woman in her 70s in good health.

The CDR3 sequence: CATSRDLSEGAGGYTF. In DNA form, the CDR3 reads TGTGCCACCAGCAGAGATCTCTCGGAGGGGGCGGGTGGCTACACCTTC. V usage is TRBV15 and J usage is TRBJ1-2, with 7 bases that match TRBD1. Germline assignment: CDR1 LNHNV and CDR2 YYDKDF (reference sequence). V trimming: 0 bases; J trimming: 7 bases; junction bases outside the gene matches: 11. The CDR3 length is 16 residues.

CDR3 bases: TGCGCCAGCAGCTTACAAGGAGTTAGCGGAGATACGCAGTATTTT. This codes for CASSLQGVSGDTQYF. The J gene is TRBJ2-3, the V gene TRBV5-1, with D possibly being TRBD2 (6 bases). Germline CDR1 reads SGHRS; CDR2 reads YFSETQ. Trimming removed 2 bases at V and 5 bases at J, with 15 bases between. This CDR3 spans 15 amino acids.

V and J are TRBV3-1 and TRBJ1-1, with TRBD1 identical over 10 bases. Germline V gene lookup returns CDR1 LGHDT and CDR2 YNNKEL (reference sequence). V dropped 3 bases and J dropped 3; count of bases not matched to a gene: 7. The CDR3 covers 16 residues. For the CDR3, the DNA is TGTGCCAGCAGCCAGGGACAGGGGAGGGGATACACTGAAGCTTTCTTT. Amino acids: CASSQGQGRGYTEAFF.

V is TRBV7-2 and J is TRBJ2-3; D possibly corresponds to TRBD1 (6 bases). Looked up from germline, CDR1 is SGHTA and CDR2 is FQGNSA. The CDR3 is 16 residues long. The ends were cut back, 1 base at V and 4 bases at J, with 15 bases in the middle. CDR3 coding DNA: TGTGCCAGCAGCTTAGTATACAGGGCGTCCGCAGATACGCAGTATTTT. Protein product: CASSLVYRASADTQYF.

Ten or more counts support this clonotype. CDR3 bases: TGCAGCGTTGATGACATGAAAGAGACCCAGTACTTC. Residues: CSVDDMKETQYF. The chain has TRBV29-1 and TRBJ2-5; D is unresolved. Germline CDR1 is SQVTM and CDR2 is ANQGSEA. CDR3 length: 12 amino acids. V dropped 3 bases and J dropped 3 bases, with 8 bases sitting between them.

The chain uses TRBV7-9 and TRBJ1-6; possibly TRBD1 for D (6 bases). The ends were cut back, 2 bases at V and 0 bases at J, with 14 bases in the middle. From germline, CDR1 is SEHNR and CDR2 FQNEAQ (reference sequence). This CDR3 has 18 amino acids. The CDR3 DNA is TGTGCCAGCAGCTTACCCCCAGGGGCCAGCTCCTATAATTCACCCCTCCACTTT. Translated, it gives CASSLPPGASSYNSPLHF. Full variable domain (remainder filled in from reference TRBV7-9 and TRBJ1-6): DTGVSQNPRHKITKRGQNVTFRCDPISEHNRLYWYRQTLGQGPEFLTYFQNEAQLEKSRLLSDRFSAERPKGSFSTLEIQRTEQGDSAMYLCASSLPPGASSYNSPLHFGNGTRLTVT.

As to this clonotype: The junction departs from germline at one end; a sequencing error may be responsible. The gene calls are TRBV9 and TRBJ2-1, with unresolved D. The CDR3 has 13 amino acids. Germline lookup yields CDR1 SGDLS and CDR2 YYNGEE. The CDR3 sequence: CASRAPQYNEQLF. In DNA, the CDR3 is TGTGCCAGCAGGGCACCTCAATACAATGAGCAGTTGTTC.

This clonotype was counted only a few times. The chain carries TRBV29-1 and TRBJ2-7; D gene ambiguous. The V end lost 4 bases, the J end lost 0 bases, and 7 bases lay between the germline ends. The CDR3 extends over 12 amino acids. Germline lookup yields CDR1 SQVTM and CDR2 ANQGSEA. The CDR3 region has the DNA TGCAGCGTTGGCCGGGCCTCCTACGAGCAGTACTTC. Encoded protein: CSVGRASYEQYF.

With regard to this clonotype: A junction end diverges from the germline sequence, so it may reflect a read error. This rearrangement joins TRBV5-6 to TRBJ1-1; 7 nucleotides agree with TRBD1. The CDR3 contains 13 residues. CDR1 and CDR2 (germline): SGHDT, YYEEEE. The CDR3 DNA reads TGTGCCGGCAGCCAACGACAGGGCGCTGAAGCTTTCTTT. This encodes CAGSQRQGAEAFF.

The V gene is TRBV3-1, the J gene TRBJ2-4; TRBD1 agrees at 7 bases. Germline V gene lookup returns CDR1 LGHDT and CDR2 YNNKEL (reference sequence). CDR3 length: 12 amino acids. V lost 11 bases, J lost 3 bases, and 4 bases stayed unmatched. CDR3 sequence: CAVGGGKNIQYF. CDR3 coding DNA: TGTGCCGTAGGGGGCGGCAAAAACATTCAGTACTTC.

The chain links TRBV9 to TRBJ2-7; 13 nucleotides align to TRBD2. The germline gives CDR1 SGDLS, CDR2 YYNGEE. The CDR3 length is 19 residues. Trimming at V came to 0 bases and at J to 2 bases, leaving 11 bases not matched to a gene. The CDR3 nucleotides read TGTGCCAGCAGCGTAGGGGTTGGGACTAGCGGGGTATTAGCCTACGAGCAGTACTTC. The encoded protein is CASSVGVGTSGVLAYEQYF.

The chain couples TRBV4-3 to TRBJ2-2; 11 bases agree with TRBD2. V was clipped by 0 bases and J by 6 bases; unmatched bases: 9. Per the germline V gene, CDR1 is LGHNA and CDR2 is YSLEER. The length of the CDR3 is 18 residues. The CDR3 DNA reads TGCGCCAGCAGCCAAGATCGGAGTAGCGGGGGGGCAGCCGGGGAGCTGTTTTTT. Its translation: CASSQDRSSGGAAGELFF.

This clonotype was detected only a few times. This chain uses TRBV29-1 with TRBJ2-5; 7 bases are a match to TRBD1. Unmatched junction bases numbered 12, after V lost 0 bases and J lost 5 bases. From germline, CDR1 is SQVTM and CDR2 ANQGSEA. The CDR3 totals 16 residues. CDR3 amino acids: CSVEDYWAGGIETQYF. The CDR3 DNA reads as TGCAGCGTTGAAGATTACTGGGCAGGGGGAATTGAGACCCAGTACTTC. The full variable domain, its missing parts supplied by reference TRBV29-1 and TRBJ2-5, is SAVISQKPSRDICQRGTSLTIQCQVDSQVTMMFWYRQQPGQSLTLIATANQGSEATYESGFVIDKFPISRPNLTFSTLTVSNMSPEDSSIYLCSVEDYWAGGIETQYFGPGTRLLVL.

The chain uses TRBV6-2 or TRBV6-3 and TRBJ1-5, with 10 bases matching TRBD1. Per germline, CDR1 MNHEY and CDR2 SVGEGT. V was pared by 6 bases and J by 3 bases, with 11 bases of the junction left unmatched. The length of the CDR3 is 17 residues. The CDR3 DNA is TGTGCCAGCAGGGGCCGGGACAGGGGATTGGACAATCAGCCCCAGCATTTT. It specifies CASRGRDRGLDNQPQHF.

The CDR3 loop is CSARVQGYTEAFF. The CDR3 coding sequence is TGCAGTGCTAGGGTTCAGGGGTACACTGAAGCTTTCTTT. The chain employs TRBV20-1 and TRBJ1-1; D possibly corresponds to TRBD1 (6 bases). Germline V lookup: CDR1 DFQATT, CDR2 SNEGSKA (reference sequence). CDR3 size: 13 residues. Trimming left V 3 bases short and J 3 bases short, with 11 bases between.

This rearrangement joins TRBV5-6 to TRBJ1-3; TRBD1 might be the D (5 bases). Germline CDR1 SGHDT, CDR2 YYEEEE. This CDR3 has 18 amino acids. Trimming removed 2 bases from V and 0 bases from J, with 18 bases in between. This chain's CDR3 is CASSFLNRDGPSGNTIYF. Here the CDR3 DNA reads TGTGCCAGCAGCTTTTTGAACCGGGACGGTCCCTCTGGAAACACCATATATTTT.

In its sample, this clonotype was seen a few times. The rearrangement links TRBV20-1 to TRBJ1-2; D call uncertain. Germline lookup yields CDR1 DFQATT and CDR2 SNEGSKA (reference sequence). The V and J ends lost 0 bases and 2 bases respectively, with 13 bases between them. The CDR3 contains 15 residues. CDR3 sequence reads: CSAREPQRLNYGYTF. The CDR3 DNA reads as TGCAGTGCTAGAGAACCACAGAGACTCAACTATGGCTACACCTTC.

V usage is TRBV20-1 and J usage is TRBJ2-3, with D perhaps TRBD1 (8 bases). The length of the CDR3 is 16 residues. Trimming shortened V by 6 bases and J by 2 bases, and 21 bases separated the two germline ends. CDR1 is DFQATT, CDR2 SNEGSKA, per germline (reference sequence). CDR3 in amino acids: CSARINRGTNTDTQYF. The DNA for the CDR3 is TGCAGTGCGCGTATTAACAGGGGGACTAACACAGATACGCAGTATTTT.